A selection of T cell receptor beta chains follows, all from one sample in a study of blood T cell repertoires in COVID-19. Profiled with immunoSEQ multiplex PCR; TCRdb holds only in-frame clones, not every one. The table has 200,000 to 250,000 clones, around 85% seen once. Sample: PBMCs or T cells enriched from blood (not recorded which). These receptors originate from a woman between 40 and 50 years old with acute COVID-19. Both conserved end residues are trimmed from each CDR3. The order of the fields is V gene, clone size, CDR3 protein. The size of a clone is reported for some rows only, either as once, few or many, or as a class for expanded clones.

TRBV28 | . | ASGDEQY
TRBV7-9 | . | ASRGELWTGGNYGYT
TRBV13 | . | ASSLWVGGNTIY
TRBV19 | . | ASSIGGLNTEAF
TRBV28 | . | ASSFRGAYQPQH
TRBV7-2 | . | ASSRRGKLAGTNNEQF
TRBV24-1 | . | ATRGTGPYDNEQF
TRBV7-2 | . | ASSARDRGDYGYT
TRBV28 | . | ASSPRKGRRRTGRKTQY
TRBV4-1 | . | ASSRLTGGLFEQY
TRBV28 | . | ASSPPGLGVGELF
TRBV18 | . | ASSPQRAGVPTDTQY
TRBV7-6 | . | AATTYEQY
TRBV7-6 | . | ASSSGGDTQY
TRBV5-6 | . | ASSLTGHHSPLH
TRBV11-2 | . | ASSSREGWGNNEQF
TRBV28 | few | ASSLSGRPTDTQY
TRBV15 | . | ATSRGDRAGYGYT
TRBV11-3 | . | ASSSLDREGEKLF
TRBV25-1 | . | ASSRTGTGSGNTIY
TRBV10-3 | . | AISESTTVAYEQY
TRBV11-3 | . | ASSFGSGGTDTQY
TRBV9 | once | ASSLPSTDTQY
TRBV7-8 | . | ASSLNPPTRGNTIY